This T cell receptor beta chain was found in a study of cytomegalovirus exposure and HLA in healthy donors. The overall study: Among the 400 or so donors who were genotyped, 81% fell in the genetic ancestry cluster that is associated with self-reported Caucasian donors.

Trimming removed 0 bases at V and 8 bases at J, with 5 bases between. The germline V gene has CDR1 LNHDA and CDR2 SQIVND (reference sequence). The CDR3 runs 12 residues. Study outcomes and limitations: A later analysis found common viral pathogens apparently linked to several of the most significant clusters.

For this clone: Its antigen remains unknown.

The PCR had 60 Vbeta and 13 Jbeta primers. Libraries were prepared by immunoSEQ multiplex PCR; TCRdb keeps only in-frame clonotypes and omits some of them. The table lists 160,000 or so clones, roughly 79% of them singletons. Sequencing was done on a sample of PBMCs. The J gene is TRBJ2-1, the V gene TRBV19; D gene uncertain. This TCR came from a middle-aged man in good health and CMV-seronegative. The CDR3 sequence is CASSIEAHEQFF. DNA of the CDR3: TGTGCCAGTAGTATAGAGGCACATGAGCAGTTCTTC.